The source of this TCR beta chain is a study of blood T cell repertoires in COVID-19 (dated by TCRdb to about 2020). Broadly, across the study: Samples covering the acute and convalescent phases of COVID-19 were provided by collaborators in the United States, Italy and Spain. The prospective study material was composed of cDNA or gDNA derived from T cells, B-cell-depleted T cells, or PBMCs. The dataset comprised deeply sampled blood TCRbeta repertoires from subjects exposed to, actively infected with, or recovered from COVID-19. The repertoires were released in a freely available public database meant as a resource for research on the immune response to SARS-CoV-2. Samples came from the ongoing ImmuneRACE study (first 160 participants) plus 1,254 subjects from 6 global collaborators. A de-identified subject ID, COVID-19 status, age in years and sex were almost always included in the sample metadata. HLA class I and class II types, where available, came from metadata supplied by the sample provider rather than from assay-based typing. Summary of the overall study and its limitations: How much clinical and demographic metadata was included differed by source and by participant, and the metadata was provided uncurated.

To note about this clone: Its antigen is not yet known. There are no base qualities to consult, and no much larger clone falls within one base.

Including the terminal cysteine and phenylalanine, the CDR3 comprises 14 residues. The kept DNA is CDR3 alone, 42 bases in frame from the first base. Relative to germline, V is missing 11 bases and J is missing 3 bases, with 10 bases of the junction outside any gene match. Reading the germline V gene gives CDR1 MDHEN and CDR2 SYDVKM. TCRbeta CDR3 regions were amplified from genomic DNA using the immunoSEQ Assay, a bias-controlled multiplex PCR. Per the original workflow: Nucleated cell counts per sample were estimated from amplification of reference gene primers within the assay. To quantify the absolute abundance of each unique TCRbeta CDR3 rearrangement, sequence reads were collapsed and filtered. Productive Simpson clonality was computed per sample as the square root of Simpson's diversity index over productive rearrangements. The table was pulled from immuneACCESS by TCRdb, which kept in-frame rearrangements only. Such tables lose some clones; where checked, under half of the loss comes from unresolved V genes, and the rest has no known cause. The V and J calls and clone size are taken from that table; D and trimming were inferred from the DNA. The sample table lists some 200,000 clones, roughly four fifths of them with a count of one. The top ten hold roughly 9.6% of the sample.

At one collaborating source in Seattle, patients were enrolled during active infection and were followed longitudinally through the course of disease. Each collaborating institution followed its own protocols to collect whole blood in K2EDTA tubes. For TCRbeta analysis, collaborators shipped samples as frozen whole blood, isolated PBMCs, or DNA extracted from either of those sample types. The chain employs TRBV28 and TRBJ2-1, with 7 bases in between that match TRBD2. Material: peripheral blood. This sequence originates from a woman aged 40 to 50 with COVID-19, enrolled during active disease. The CDR3 region reads CAGSSGVIYNEQFF. The nucleotide sequence reads TGTGCCGGGTCTAGCGGAGTTATCTACAATGAGCAGTTCTTC.